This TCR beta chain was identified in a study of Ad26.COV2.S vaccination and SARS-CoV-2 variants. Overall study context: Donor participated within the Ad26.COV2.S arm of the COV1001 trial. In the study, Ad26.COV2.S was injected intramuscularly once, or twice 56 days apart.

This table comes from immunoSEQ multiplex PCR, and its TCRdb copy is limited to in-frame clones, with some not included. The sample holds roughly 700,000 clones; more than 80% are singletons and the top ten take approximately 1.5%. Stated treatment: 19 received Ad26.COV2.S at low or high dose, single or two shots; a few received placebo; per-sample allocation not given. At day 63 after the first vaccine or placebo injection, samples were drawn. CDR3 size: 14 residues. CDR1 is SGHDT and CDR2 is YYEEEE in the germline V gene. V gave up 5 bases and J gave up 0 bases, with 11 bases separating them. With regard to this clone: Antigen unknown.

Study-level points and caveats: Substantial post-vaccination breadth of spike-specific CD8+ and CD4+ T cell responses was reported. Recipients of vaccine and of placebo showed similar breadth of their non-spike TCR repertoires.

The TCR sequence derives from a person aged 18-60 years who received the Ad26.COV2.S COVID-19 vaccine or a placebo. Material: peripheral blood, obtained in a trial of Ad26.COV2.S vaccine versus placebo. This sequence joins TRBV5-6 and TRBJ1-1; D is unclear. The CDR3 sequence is CASSFKWVNTEAFF. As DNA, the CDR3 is TGTGCCAGCAGTTTCAAATGGGTGAACACTGAAGCTTTCTTT.